A selection of T cell receptor beta chains follows, all from one sample in a study of PD-1 blockade in classical Hodgkin lymphoma. The method was immunoSEQ multiplex PCR; TCRdb's version includes in-frame clones alone and lacks a portion of them. Of 30,000 or so clones listed, roughly four fifths are singletons. Sequencing was performed on peripheral blood mononuclear cells (PBMCs), taken before the fourth cycle of nivolumab. The receptors shown here come from a human donor with classical Hodgkin lymphoma. Both conserved end residues are part of each CDR3. Fields, in order: V gene, J gene, D gene, clone size, CDR3 protein, CDR3 DNA. A D gene is named only where the DNA matches it firmly. Clone size is not always given. Where it is, it says once, few, many or a class for expanded clones.

TRBV25-1	TRBJ1-2	.	.	CASSEAGLYGYTF	TGTGCCAGCAGTGAAGCTGGGTTGTATGGCTACACCTTC
TRBV11-2	TRBJ1-2	.	.	CASSPIRGDGYTF	TGTGCCAGCAGCCCGATCCGGGGGGATGGCTACACCTTC
TRBV5-6	TRBJ2-7	.	.	CASNPKGGAYEQYF	TGTGCCAGCAACCCGAAGGGCGGGGCCTACGAGCAGTACTTC
TRBV11-2	TRBJ2-1	.	.	CASSFQTGYEQFF	TGTGCCAGCAGCTTCCAGACTGGGTATGAGCAGTTCTTC
TRBV7-2	TRBJ2-7	.	.	CASSLDVGEQYF	TGTGCCAGCAGCTTAGATGTCGGGGAGCAGTACTTC
TRBV10-2	TRBJ1-5	.	large	CASSESPGNSNQPQHF	TGCGCCAGCAGTGAGTCGCCAGGGAATAGCAATCAGCCCCAGCATTTT
TRBV2	TRBJ2-7	.	.	CASNGGDGSVEQYF	TGTGCCAGCAATGGAGGGGACGGGTCGGTTGAGCAGTACTTC
TRBV11-2	TRBJ1-6	TRBD1	.	CASSGQSGTAGSPLHF	TGTGCCAGCAGCGGTCAGTCCGGGACAGCGGGGAGTCCCCTCCACTTT
TRBV7-8	TRBJ1-6	TRBD1	.	CASSPDRGFNSPLHF	TGTGCCAGCAGCCCCGACAGGGGGTTCAATTCACCCCTCCACTTT
TRBV11-2	TRBJ1-1	.	once	CASVRGLGNTEAFF	TGTGCCAGCGTACGGGGGCTTGGGAACACTGAAGCTTTCTTT
TRBV11-3	TRBJ2-1	TRBD2	few	CASSLDGRGGQDEQFF	TGTGCCAGCAGCTTAGACGGCCGCGGGGGGCAGGATGAGCAGTTCTTC
TRBV13	TRBJ2-7	TRBD1	.	CASSFGTGGIYEQYF	TGTGCCAGCAGCTTCGGGACAGGGGGCATCTACGAGCAGTACTTC
TRBV5-1	TRBJ2-7	.	.	CASSFLGPVSYEQYF	TGCGCCAGCAGCTTTTTGGGACCAGTGAGCTACGAGCAGTACTTC
TRBV19	TRBJ2-3	.	once	CASSTSGGGTQYF	TGTGCCAGTAGTACCTCCGGGGGCGGGACGCAGTATTTT
TRBV5-5	TRBJ2-2	TRBD1	.	CASSRTGVDTGELFF	TGCGCCAGCAGTCGTACAGGGGTCGACACCGGGGAGCTGTTTTTT
TRBV5-4	TRBJ1-1	TRBD1	.	CASTVPGQGWNTEAFF	TGTGCCAGCACCGTCCCGGGACAGGGATGGAACACTGAAGCTTTCTTT
TRBV28	TRBJ2-7	.	.	CASSSWTDSYEQYF	TGTGCCAGCAGTTCCTGGACGGACTCCTACGAGCAGTACTTC
TRBV7-9	TRBJ1-6	TRBD1	few	CASSLVVQGDNSPLHF	TGTGCCAGCAGCTTAGTCGTCCAGGGGGATAATTCACCCCTCCACTTT
TRBV27	TRBJ2-3	.	once	CASTGSGRSTDTQYF	TGTGCCAGCACGGGATCTGGGCGGAGCACAGATACGCAGTATTTT
TRBV25-1	TRBJ2-7	.	.	CASSPLRFGYEQYF	TGTGCCAGCAGTCCACTTCGTTTTGGGTACGAGCAGTACTTC
TRBV27	TRBJ2-5	.	.	CASSLWGQETQYF	TGTGCCAGCAGTTTATGGGGTCAAGAGACCCAGTACTTC
TRBV6-5	TRBJ1-1	.	.	CASSPQLGENTEAFF	TGTGCCAGCAGCCCCCAGTTGGGGGAGAACACTGAAGCTTTCTTT
TRBV7-2	TRBJ2-1	TRBD2	.	CASSHGTSYYNEQFF	TGTGCCAGCAGCCACGGGACTAGCTACTACAATGAGCAGTTCTTC
TRBV7-8	TRBJ2-4	TRBD2	.	CASTRGGPGLENIQYF	TGTGCCAGCACCCGGGGGGGGCCGGGCCTCGAAAACATTCAGTACTTC
TRBV28	TRBJ1-2	.	.	CASTQGGTDYGYTF	TGTGCCAGCACCCAGGGCGGGACGGACTATGGCTACACCTTC
TRBV4-1	TRBJ2-3	TRBD2	.	CASSHTSGASDTQYF	TGCGCCAGCAGCCACACTAGCGGGGCTTCAGATACGCAGTATTTT
TRBV6-6	TRBJ1-5	.	.	CASSQWGSNQPQHF	TGTGCCAGCAGTCAGTGGGGGTCCAATCAGCCCCAGCATTTT
TRBV7-2	TRBJ2-1	TRBD1	.	CASSVYRGEQFF	TGTGCCAGCAGCGTCTACAGGGGCGAGCAGTTCTTC
TRBV20-1	TRBJ1-1	.	.	CSQPGAAEAFF	TGCAGTCAGCCCGGGGCCGCTGAAGCTTTCTTT
TRBV4-3	TRBJ2-2	TRBD2	.	CASSPSGLAGGPTGELFF	TGCGCCAGCAGCCCTAGTGGACTAGCGGGGGGGCCCACCGGGGAGCTGTTTTTT
TRBV10-3	TRBJ2-3	.	.	CAIFSVSSTDTQYF	TGTGCCATCTTTAGCGTATCCTCCACAGATACGCAGTATTTT
TRBV6-5	TRBJ2-3	.	.	CASSKPGTDTQYF	TGTGCCAGCAGTAAGCCCGGCACAGATACGCAGTATTTT
TRBV14	TRBJ2-1	TRBD2	.	CASSLLLAVVRDEQFF	TGTGCCAGCAGCCTCCTACTAGCGGTCGTTAGGGATGAGCAGTTCTTC
TRBV19	TRBJ2-3	.	.	CASSFRSSTDTQYF	TGTGCCAGTAGTTTTCGCAGTAGCACAGATACGCAGTATTTT
TRBV5-6	TRBJ1-1	TRBD1	once	CASSLGGQGWTEAFF	TGTGCCAGCAGCTTGGGAGGACAGGGTTGGACTGAAGCTTTCTTT
TRBV11-2	TRBJ1-2	TRBD1	once	CASSLGTGAIYGYTF	TGTGCCAGCAGCTTAGGAACAGGGGCCATCTATGGCTACACCTTC
TRBV7-8	TRBJ2-2	TRBD1	.	CASHLGTGDTGELFF	TGTGCCAGTCACTTGGGGACAGGGGACACCGGGGAGCTGTTTTTT
TRBV7-2	TRBJ1-4	TRBD1	.	CASRGAAGGKLFF	TGTGCCAGCAGAGGGGCCGCAGGGGGAAAACTGTTTTTT
TRBV5-4	TRBJ1-6	.	.	CASSWGGPAPSPLHF	TGTGCCAGCAGCTGGGGGGGCCCGGCGCCGTCACCCCTCCACTTT
TRBV5-4	TRBJ2-5	TRBD2	.	CASSFPSGVGGETQYF	TGTGCCAGCAGTTTTCCGAGCGGGGTAGGTGGAGAGACCCAGTACTTC
TRBV7-9	TRBJ2-5	TRBD2	.	CASNLAGTSTEETQYF	TGTGCCAGCAACCTGGCGGGGACTAGCACTGAAGAGACCCAGTACTTC
TRBV4-1	TRBJ2-3	.	.	CASSQDRFGSSLHTDTQYF	TGCGCCAGCAGCCAAGATCGATTTGGGTCATCTTTACACACAGATACGCAGTATTTT
TRBV9	TRBJ2-3	TRBD2	.	CASSLVYSSGGNTDTQYF	TGTGCCAGCAGCCTCGTGTATTCTAGCGGGGGGAACACAGATACGCAGTATTTT
TRBV30	TRBJ1-2	.	once	CAWRLRVNGYTF	TGTGCCTGGAGGCTCAGGGTGAATGGCTACACCTTC
TRBV6-1	TRBJ1-1	.	.	CASSEVETRGVEAFF	TGTGCCAGCAGTGAAGTTGAGACAAGGGGAGTTGAAGCTTTCTTT
TRBV19	TRBJ1-1	.	once	CASSMVRTEAFF	TGTGCCAGTAGTATGGTGAGGACTGAAGCTTTCTTT
TRBV5-4	TRBJ1-2	.	.	CASSPTRGSSNYGYTF	TGTGCCAGCAGCCCCACACGGGGATCCTCTAACTATGGCTACACCTTC
TRBV14	TRBJ2-5	TRBD1	.	CASSQLTGTETQYF	TGTGCCAGCAGCCAGTTGACAGGGACGGAGACCCAGTACTTC